Below are 25 T cell receptor beta chains sequenced from a single sample in a study of preoperative IRX-2 immunotherapy in early breast cancer (dated by TCRdb to about 2019). Interpreted using the paper, the treatment or condition label stands for: preoperative locoregional IRX-2 cytokine immunotherapy. The library relied on the immunoSEQ multiplex PCR assay. Sourced from immuneACCESS, this table was stored by TCRdb with only in-frame sequences that have V and J called. A share of the clones is absent; for the studies checked, an unresolved V gene accounts for under half, and the remainder has no known explanation. The sample contains about 38,000 clones, about four fifths of them found a single time. The ten largest clones add up to roughly 1.5% of the sample. This material consisted of lymph node tissue, taken after IRX-2 immunotherapy. The source of these receptors is a human donor with breast cancer.

This clone was observed a single time. The chain couples TRBV11-3 to TRBJ2-7, with 9 bases aligning to TRBD1. The CDR3 sequence is 16 residues long. Germline values: CDR1 SGHNT, CDR2 YENEEA. V trimming: 3 bases; J trimming: 3 bases; junction bases outside the gene matches: 9. CDR3: CASSLRSRDRVYEQYF. In DNA form, the CDR3 reads TGTGCCAGCAGCTTGCGTAGCAGGGACAGGGTCTACGAGCAGTACTTC.

The chain employs TRBV18 and TRBJ2-1; 13 nucleotides agree with TRBD2. The germline CDR1 and CDR2 sequences are KGHSH and LQKENI. The V segment lost 2 bases and the J segment 7 bases; nucleotides outside the gene matches: 5. The CDR3 extends over 16 amino acids. This CDR3 reads CASSPRLAGGRNEQFF. The CDR3 nucleotides read TGTGCCAGCTCACCAAGACTAGCGGGGGGTCGGAATGAGCAGTTCTTC.

The count of this clone is one. This rearrangement joins TRBV1 to TRBJ2-7; the table's TRBD2 call for D was not verified on the DNA. TRBV1 is listed as a pseudogene. The CDR3 sequence is 13 residues long. The CDR3 reads CASSRGSSTEQYF. The DNA for the CDR3 is TGCGCCAGCAGCCGAGGGTCATCTACGGAGCAGTACTTC.

This clone was counted once. The chain recombines TRBV12-5 with TRBJ1-1; the D gene is possibly TRBD1 (5 bases). Germline V gives CDR1 LGHNT, CDR2 FRNRAP. This CDR3 has 13 amino acids. The CDR3 bases are TGTGCCAGCACGATCCAGGGGAACACTGAAGCTTTCTTT. Protein sequence: CASTIQGNTEAFF.

The V and J genes are TRBV10-2 and TRBJ2-6, with 7 bases matching TRBD1. V was clipped by 7 bases and J by 3 bases; unmatched bases: 12. The CDR3 is made up of 17 amino acids. Looked up from germline, CDR1 is WSHSY and CDR2 is SAAADI. CDR3 sequence (DNA): TGCGCCAGCACTCGGGACAGCAGAGTTGGTGGGGCCAACGTCCTGACTTTC. Protein product: CASTRDSRVGGANVLTF.

The chain recombines TRBV28 with TRBJ2-2; D might be TRBD2 (5 bases). CDR1 and CDR2 from the germline V gene are MDHEN and SYDVKM. With 3 bases removed from V and 0 bases from J, the gap between germline ends came to 11 bases. The length of the CDR3 is 16 residues. The chain's CDR3 is CASSLSGSANTGELFF. For the CDR3, the DNA is TGTGCCAGCAGTTTGTCGGGATCCGCGAACACCGGGGAGCTGTTTTTT.

Here the CDR3 reads CASSEGHPVSYEQYF. The CDR3 region has the DNA TGTGCCAGCAGCGAAGGACATCCCGTAAGCTACGAGCAGTACTTC. The rearrangement links TRBV11-3 to TRBJ2-7, with D perhaps matching TRBD1 (5 bases). The germline V gene encodes CDR1 SGHNT and CDR2 YENEEA. This CDR3 has 15 amino acids. The ends were cut back, 5 bases at V and 3 bases at J, with 17 bases in the middle.

This rearrangement joins TRBV28 to TRBJ1-2, with D possibly matching TRBD1 (5 bases). Germline V lookup: CDR1 MDHEN, CDR2 SYDVKM. Deletions cut 5 bases from V and 5 bases from J, with 18 bases between. The CDR3 loop spans 15 amino acids. The CDR3 region is CASSPPRGREYGYTF. CDR3 nucleotide sequence: TGTGCCAGCAGTCCCCCAAGGGGTAGGGAATATGGCTACACCTTC.

This chain connects TRBV30 to TRBJ1-2; 7 positions agree with TRBD1. CDR1 and CDR2 from the germline V gene are GTSNPN and SVGIG (reference sequence). There are 12 residues in the CDR3. V was pared by 0 bases and J by 8 bases, with 3 bases of the junction left unmatched. CDR3 DNA: TGTGCCTGGAGTGTGAGAGGGGGCGGCTACACCTTC. Translated: CAWSVRGGGYTF. The variable domain in full, completed from reference TRBV30 and TRBJ1-2, reads SQTIHQWPATLVQPVGSPLSLECTVEGTSNPNLYWYRQAAGRGLQLLFYSVGIGQISSEVPQNLSASRPQDRQFILSSKKLLLSDSGFYLCAWSVRGGGYTFGSGTRLTVV.

The chain is built from TRBV7-7 and TRBJ1-1; D not certain. Germline V lookup: CDR1 SSHAT, CDR2 FNYEAQ (reference sequence). V lost 5 bases and J 1 base, leaving 14 bases between the germline ends. This CDR3 is 15 amino acids long. The CDR3 DNA reads as TGTGCCAGCAGCCCCCATGGCCCAGGGAACACTGAAGCTTTCTTT. It codes for CASSPHGPGNTEAFF.

V usage is TRBV5-1 and J usage is TRBJ1-6, with D possibly being TRBD1 (6 bases). Per germline, CDR1 SGHRS and CDR2 YFSETQ. The CDR3 contains 16 residues. Trimming shortened V by 4 bases and J by 6 bases, and 17 bases separated the two germline ends. CDR3 nucleotides: TGCGCCAGCAGCCCTTTGGGGGGGGCCTTTAATTCACCCCTCCACTTT. This translates into CASSPLGGAFNSPLHF.

CDR3 sequence reads: CASSNIGDGGYTF. The CDR3 DNA sequence: TGTGCCAGCAGCAACATAGGGGATGGTGGCTACACCTTC. V and J are TRBV6-7 and TRBJ1-2; weak D call: TRBD1 (5 bases). TRBV6-7 is classed as an ORF, of uncertain function. This CDR3 contains 13 residues. V lost 6 bases, J lost 7 bases, and 15 bases lay in between.

The chain is built from TRBV18 and TRBJ1-1; no reliable D call. The ends were cut back, 5 bases at V and 0 bases at J, with 19 bases in the middle. The CDR3 contains 17 residues. The germline V gene has CDR1 KGHSH and CDR2 LQKENI. For the CDR3, the DNA is TGTGCCAGCTCAGGCGCAGCGAGGGTCGGAATGAACACTGAAGCTTTCTTT. Protein: CASSGAARVGMNTEAFF.

The chain recombines TRBV19 with TRBJ1-6; tentatively, D is TRBD1 (5 bases). Germline V gene lookup returns CDR1 LNHDA and CDR2 SQIVND (reference sequence). Between the trimmed V and J ends, which lost 9 bases and 7 bases, there was a span of 16 bases. The CDR3 totals 14 residues. The DNA of the CDR3 is TGTGCCAGCCGAAGGGGTTTGGTCAATTCACCCCTCCACTTT. Its protein product is CASRRGLVNSPLHF.

The chain employs TRBV25-1 and TRBJ1-2; no clear D gene. V was cut by 4 bases and J by 4 bases, with 7 bases left in between. Germline CDR1 is MGHDK and CDR2 is SYGVNS. The CDR3 covers 12 residues. The CDR3, as DNA: TGTGCCAGCAGTGTCGGCAGCTATGGCTACACCTTC. This sequence encodes CASSVGSYGYTF.

For the CDR3, the DNA is TGTGCCAGCAGCTTATTTATACTCCGGGACAGGCAGACCGGGGAGCTGTTTTTT. Translated: CASSLFILRDRQTGELFF. This chain connects TRBV11-3 to TRBJ2-2; 8 nucleotides agree with TRBD1. The germline gives CDR1 SGHNT, CDR2 YENEEA. The V and J ends lost 2 bases and 5 bases, in that order; junction bases with no gene match: 13. The CDR3 is 18 amino acids.

This clone turned up a few times. J is TRBJ2-1 and V is TRBV18; 7 nucleotides align to TRBD2. The CDR3 is made up of 14 amino acids. Germline lookup yields CDR1 KGHSH and CDR2 LQKENI. Germline trimming cut 6 bases from V and 2 bases from J; bases unmatched to any gene: 4. The CDR3 DNA follows: TGTGCCAGCTCCGGGGGGATGACCTACAATGAGCAGTTCTTC. This gives the protein CASSGGMTYNEQFF.

CDR3 amino acids: CASSFGQLHSNQPQHF. CDR3 bases: TGTGCCAGCAGTTTTGGACAGTTACATAGCAATCAGCCCCAGCATTTT. The rearrangement links TRBV28 to TRBJ1-5; tentatively, D is TRBD1 (6 bases). This CDR3 is built from 16 residues. In germline, CDR1 is MDHEN, CDR2 SYDVKM. Trimming shortened V by 3 bases and J by 0 bases, and 12 bases separated the two germline ends.

V is TRBV7-1 and J is TRBJ2-7; 8 nucleotides match TRBD1. TRBV7-1 is recorded as an ORF, its role being uncertain. The CDR3 runs 20 residues. The junction had 26 bases not matched to a gene; V was cut back by 6 bases and J by 4 bases. The CDR3 loop is CASRKDLRTGPPANIYEQYF. CDR3 nucleotide sequence: TGTGCCAGCAGAAAAGATCTCCGGACAGGGCCACCCGCTAACATTTACGAGCAGTACTTC.

This chain joins TRBV6-8 and TRBJ1-1; TRBD1 aligns across 7 bases. This CDR3 spans 12 amino acids. The germline CDR1 and CDR2 sequences are MNHGY and SAAAGT. J was trimmed by 11 bases and V by 6 bases; bases with no gene match: 9. This chain's CDR3 is CASSQRQGRAFF. In nucleotides, the CDR3 is TGTGCCAGCAGCCAGAGACAGGGAAGGGCTTTCTTT.

This chain connects TRBV11-3 to TRBJ1-2, with 9 bases identical to TRBD1. Germline V lookup: CDR1 SGHNT, CDR2 YENEEA. The CDR3 is 17 residues long. J lost 1 base, V lost 5 bases, and 11 bases had no gene match. CDR3 region: CASSGAYRDRDNYGYTF. The CDR3, as DNA: TGTGCCAGCAGCGGAGCGTACCGGGACAGGGATAACTATGGCTACACCTTC.

This clone has a handful of counts. V is TRBV29-1 and J is TRBJ1-1; D call uncertain. The CDR3 runs to 13 residues. Germline CDR1 and CDR2: SQVTM and ANQGSEA. Trimming removed 6 bases at V and 0 bases at J, with 11 bases between. The CDR3 sequence: CSVRTALNTEAFF. Here the CDR3 DNA reads TGCAGCGTAAGGACCGCTTTGAACACTGAAGCTTTCTTT.

The J gene is TRBJ1-5, the V gene TRBV6-8; the D is unclear. This CDR3 is 12 amino acids long. Germline-derived CDR1 and CDR2 are MNHGY and SAAAGT. With 6 bases removed from V and 4 bases from J, the gap between germline ends came to 7 bases. This CDR3 reads CASSKPNQPQHF. The CDR3 DNA follows: TGTGCCAGCAGCAAACCTAATCAGCCCCAGCATTTT.

The chain recombines TRBV28 with TRBJ1-5, with TRBD1 matching 7 bases. Trimming removed 2 bases from V and 1 base from J; junction bases left unmatched: 5. There are 16 residues in the CDR3. Looked up from germline, CDR1 is MDHEN and CDR2 is SYDVKM. CDR3 region: CASSLPGTVSNQPQHF. The CDR3 DNA reads TGTGCCAGCAGTTTACCCGGGACAGTAAGCAATCAGCCCCAGCATTTT.

The rearrangement joins TRBV19 to TRBJ2-1, with a possible D match to TRBD2 (5 bases). The ends were cut back, 1 base at V and 0 bases at J, with 10 bases in the middle. Per the germline V gene, CDR1 is LNHDA and CDR2 is SQIVND (reference sequence). The CDR3 sequence is 16 residues long. CDR3 amino acids: CASSIGADYSYNEQFF. CDR3 sequence (DNA): TGTGCCAGTAGTATAGGAGCGGATTACTCCTACAATGAGCAGTTCTTC.